A selection of T cell receptor beta chains follows, all from one sample in a study of blood T cell repertoires in COVID-19. The method was immunoSEQ multiplex PCR; TCRdb's version includes in-frame clones alone and lacks a portion of them. The sample holds 200,000 to 300,000 clones; approximately 80% are singletons and the top ten take 4% to 5%. The sequenced material came from peripheral blood. Every receptor here comes from a woman between 65 and 79 years old with acute or convalescent COVID-19. Each CDR3 is given with its conserved first and last residue. A D gene is named only where the DNA matches it firmly. Clone size is not always given. Where it is, it says once, few, many or a class for expanded clones.

v_gene	j_gene	abundance	d_gene	CDR3nt	CDR3aa
TRBV12-5	TRBJ2-3	NA	NA	TGTGCTAGTGGCCTCAGGAATACGCAGTATTTT	CASGLRNTQYF
TRBV10-3	TRBJ1-2	NA	NA	TGTGCCATCAGCAGGGGAGAGGTAGATGGCTACACCTTC	CAISRGEVDGYTF
TRBV5-1	TRBJ1-4	NA	NA	TGCGCCAGCAGCTTGGCCCAGGGGTCTAATGAAAAACTGTTTTTT	CASSLAQGSNEKLFF
TRBV11-2	TRBJ1-4	NA	NA	TGTGCCAGCAGCTTAGATCAAGGCGCCCGGGGAGAAAAACTGTTTTTT	CASSLDQGARGEKLFF
TRBV5-1	TRBJ1-2	NA	TRBD1	TGCGCCAGCAGCTCCTCGGGACAGGGCTATGGCTACACCTTC	CASSSSGQGYGYTF
TRBV28	TRBJ1-4	NA	TRBD1	TGTGCCAGCAGTTTAGGCGGGACAGGGTATGAAAAACTGTTTTTT	CASSLGGTGYEKLFF
TRBV7-8	TRBJ1-2	NA	NA	TGTGCCAGCAGCAGTATATCGGGAGGGTATGGCTACACCTTC	CASSSISGGYGYTF
TRBV7-8	TRBJ2-1	NA	TRBD2	TGTGCCAGCAGCTTAGCCGCGGCTAGCGGGGGCAATGAGCAGTTCTTC	CASSLAAASGGNEQFF
TRBV28	TRBJ1-5	NA	NA	TGTGCCAGCAGAACAGGAGTCAATCAGCCCCAGCATTTT	CASRTGVNQPQHF
TRBV18	TRBJ1-2	NA	TRBD1	TGTGCCAGCTCACCAAATGGACAGGGTTCTTCTGGCTACACCTTC	CASSPNGQGSSGYTF
TRBV4-3	TRBJ1-4	NA	NA	TGCGCCAGCAGCCAAGACAGGCAGACTAATGAAAAACTGTTTTTT	CASSQDRQTNEKLFF
TRBV9	TRBJ1-2	NA	TRBD1	TGTGCCAGCAGCCCTCTCAACCTACTGGACAGGCAAGCTAACTATGGCTACACCTTC	CASSPLNLLDRQANYGYTF
TRBV13	TRBJ2-7	NA	TRBD1	TGTGCCAGCAGCTTCCTTCGGACAGGGGGCCACGAGCAGTACTTC	CASSFLRTGGHEQYF
TRBV7-2	TRBJ2-3	NA	TRBD2	TGTGCCAGCAGCTCCGCGTTTCGGCGGGAGGAAGCAGATACGCAGTATTTT	CASSSAFRREEADTQYF
TRBV19	TRBJ1-2	NA	TRBD1	TGTGCCAGTAGTACGGGACAGGGAAACTATGGCTACACCTTC	CASSTGQGNYGYTF
TRBV6-2/TRBV6-3	TRBJ1-1	NA	TRBD1	TGTGCCAGCAGTTCAATAGGACAGGGCACTGAAGCTTTCTTT	CASSSIGQGTEAFF
TRBV29-1	TRBJ1-2	NA	NA	TGCAGCGTAGCAACCGGAGGAGGGGCGGAAGGCTACACCTTC	CSVATGGGAEGYTF
TRBV6-4	TRBJ1-2	NA	TRBD1	TGTGCCAGCAGTGACACCATTGGACAGGGGGTCTATGGCTACACCTTC	CASSDTIGQGVYGYTF
TRBV5-4	TRBJ1-2	NA	NA	TGTGCCAGCAGCTTGGAAGATCCCCTTAGCTATGGCTACACCTTC	CASSLEDPLSYGYTF
TRBV9	TRBJ2-7	NA	TRBD1	TGTGCCAGCAGCGTAGGGACAGGGAGCTCCTACGAGCAGTACTTC	CASSVGTGSSYEQYF
TRBV28	TRBJ2-5	once	TRBD1	TGTGCCAGCAGTTTAACCAGGGGGCCGTCGGTGTACCAAGAGACCCAGTACTTC	CASSLTRGPSVYQETQYF
TRBV3-1/TRBV3-2	TRBJ2-5	once	TRBD1	TGTGCCAGCAGCCTCATGGCCGGGACAGGGAGAGAGACCCAGTACTTC	CASSLMAGTGRETQYF
TRBV27	TRBJ2-1	NA	TRBD2	TGTGCCAGCCCCCCGCAGGCGGGGGGGCCCAATGAGCAGTTCTTC	CASPPQAGGPNEQFF
TRBV19	TRBJ1-1	NA	TRBD1	TGTGCCAGTAGTACCCCGGGACAGTACACTGAAGCTTTCTTT	CASSTPGQYTEAFF
TRBV20-1	TRBJ2-1	NA	NA	TGCAGTGCTAGTGATAACAGCTACAATGAGCAGTTCTTC	CSASDNSYNEQFF
TRBV19	TRBJ1-1	NA	NA	TGTGCCAGTAGTTTGGGGGGGGTAACTGAAGCTTTCTTT	CASSLGGVTEAFF
TRBV24-1	TRBJ1-2	NA	TRBD1	TGTGCCACCAGGGGACAGGGGGATGGTTATGGCTACACCTTC	CATRGQGDGYGYTF
TRBV11-2	TRBJ2-3	NA	NA	TGTGCCAGCAGCTTAGTAGGCAAACCCACCCGAGGTACGCAGTATTTT	CASSLVGKPTRGTQYF
TRBV9	TRBJ2-7	few	TRBD1	TGTGCCAGCAGCTTGGGACAGGGCTCCTACGAGCAGTACTTC	CASSLGQGSYEQYF
TRBV11-2	TRBJ2-1	NA	TRBD2	TGTGCCAGCAGCTTAGATCAACTAGCGGGGGGATACAATGAGCAGTTCTTC	CASSLDQLAGGYNEQFF
TRBV7-2	TRBJ2-7	NA	TRBD2	TGTGCCAGCAGCGTTCCGGGGGGTAAAGAGCAGTACTTC	CASSVPGGKEQYF
TRBV5-1	TRBJ2-3	few	NA	TGCGCCAGCAGCTTCGGAGGGACGTGGGGCACAGATACGCAGTATTTT	CASSFGGTWGTDTQYF
TRBV14	TRBJ1-1	once	TRBD1	TGTGCCAGCAGCCAAGGCCGGGACAGGGGGTTGGACACTGAAGCTTTCTTT	CASSQGRDRGLDTEAFF
TRBV5-1	TRBJ2-1	NA	NA	TGCGCCAGCAGCTTCCCACAGAGTGAGCAGTTCTTC	CASSFPQSEQFF
TRBV25-1	TRBJ1-2	once	NA	TGTGCCAGCAGTGAGGGCGGGGTCTATGGCTACACCTTC	CASSEGGVYGYTF
TRBV28	TRBJ1-4	NA	TRBD1	TGTGCCAGCAGTCCTTCCCAGGGGGCGCTCTCATATGAAAAACTGTTTTTT	CASSPSQGALSYEKLFF
TRBV20-1	TRBJ2-3	NA	NA	TGCAGTCTCGGGTCAGATACGCAGTATTTT	CSLGSDTQYF
TRBV28	TRBJ1-1	NA	NA	TGTGCCAGCAGTTTCGGGATCGGGAACACTGAAGCTTTCTTT	CASSFGIGNTEAFF
TRBV3-1/TRBV3-2	TRBJ1-6	NA	TRBD1	TGTGCCAGCAGCTCGGGACAGGGGTATAATTCACCCCTCCACTTT	CASSSGQGYNSPLHF
TRBV5-8	TRBJ1-5	NA	NA	TGTGCCAGCAGCAGCCGTGGGGGGAGTCGCAATCAGCCCCAGCATTTT	CASSSRGGSRNQPQHF
TRBV6-1	TRBJ1-1	once	NA	TGTGCCAGCAGTTCGACAGGAGAGAACACTGAAGCTTTCTTT	CASSSTGENTEAFF
TRBV28	TRBJ1-6	NA	NA	TGTGCCAGTGTGGGTGGGGGCAATTCACCCCTCCACTTT	CASVGGGNSPLHF
TRBV19	TRBJ2-7	NA	TRBD1	TGTGCCAGTACTGACAGGGGAAGGGGCGAGCAGTACTTC	CASTDRGRGEQYF
TRBV20-1	TRBJ1-2	NA	NA	TGCAGTGCTCCTTTTGATGGCTACACCTTC	CSAPFDGYTF
TRBV5-5	TRBJ1-1	NA	NA	TGTGCCAGCTTTTTACGGAGCCTGAACACTGAAGCTTTCTTT	CASFLRSLNTEAFF
TRBV5-1	TRBJ2-2	NA	TRBD1	TGCGCCAGCAGCACTCGACAGGGGGCAGACACCGGGGAGCTGTTTTTT	CASSTRQGADTGELFF
TRBV15	TRBJ2-5	few	NA	TGTGCCACCAGCAGACCTAACCCAGAGACCCAGTACTTC	CATSRPNPETQYF
TRBV12-3/TRBV12-4	TRBJ1-1	NA	NA	TGTGCCAGCAGTTTCGGGGGTAGGACTGAAGCTTTCTTT	CASSFGGRTEAFF
TRBV9	TRBJ2-3	NA	NA	TGTGCCAGCAGCGGGGGGGGCCGCACAGATACGCAGTATTTT	CASSGGGRTDTQYF
TRBV5-1	TRBJ2-2	NA	NA	TGCGCCAGCAACAAACCCGGGACTTCGAACACCGGGGAGCTGTTTTTT	CASNKPGTSNTGELFF